This record covers a single T cell receptor beta chain. Trimming took 4 bases from V and 6 from J; bases not matched to a gene: 5. This CDR3 spans 14 amino acids. In germline, CDR1 is LGHDT, CDR2 YNNKEL (reference sequence). These data originate in a study of blood T cell repertoires in COVID-19. Turning to the study itself: PBMCs, B-cell-depleted T cells, or T cells were the source of the cDNA or gDNA that made up the material.

Under the authors' procedure: Estimates of nucleated cell counts were drawn from the amplification of reference gene primers. Using immunoSEQ multiplex PCR, the repertoire was profiled, and TCRdb retains in-frame clones only, with some absent. V and J calls and clone size are those listed in that table; D and trimming were worked out from the DNA. The data show hundreds of thousands of clones, around 89% seen once. The TCR originated in a woman aged 25 to 39 with acute or convalescent COVID-19. The rearrangement uses TRBV3-1 (or the pseudogene TRBV3-2) and TRBJ2-2, with TRBD1 matching 7 bases. Input material: peripheral blood. The CDR3 sequence is CASSRQGGAGELFF. The CDR3 DNA follows: TGTGCCAGCAGCCGACAGGGCGGCGCCGGGGAGCTGTTTTTT.